The rows below give T cell receptor beta chains drawn from one sample of a study of blood T cell repertoires in COVID-19. Generated by immunoSEQ multiplex PCR, the TCRdb table keeps only in-frame clones and is missing some. The sample records about 220,000 clones, more than 70% being singletons. The sequencing input was peripheral blood. The receptors come from a woman aged 45 to 65 with acute or convalescent COVID-19. The conserved cysteine and the conserved F or W are not part of the CDR3 here. Fields, in order: J gene, V gene, CDR3 protein.

j_call: TRBJ2-1; v_call: TRBV9; cdr3_aa: ASSSTMAGNEQF
j_call: TRBJ2-2; v_call: TRBV7-2; cdr3_aa: ASSLAGGHTGELF
j_call: TRBJ2-3; v_call: TRBV6-5; cdr3_aa: ASTHRDSARDTQY
j_call: TRBJ2-7; v_call: TRBV21-1; cdr3_aa: ASSRRLTGTGKYEQY
j_call: TRBJ2-3; v_call: TRBV4-2; cdr3_aa: ASSQETSGRNTQY
j_call: TRBJ2-5; v_call: TRBV24-1; cdr3_aa: ATSDTDRGRGGTQY
j_call: TRBJ2-3; v_call: TRBV21-1; cdr3_aa: ASSKARGLAATPTDTQY
j_call: TRBJ1-3; v_call: TRBV4-2; cdr3_aa: ASSQGETGTGNTIY
j_call: TRBJ1-1; v_call: TRBV5-1; cdr3_aa: ASSATGGSTEAF
j_call: TRBJ1-3; v_call: TRBV5-1; cdr3_aa: ASSLAEGNTIY